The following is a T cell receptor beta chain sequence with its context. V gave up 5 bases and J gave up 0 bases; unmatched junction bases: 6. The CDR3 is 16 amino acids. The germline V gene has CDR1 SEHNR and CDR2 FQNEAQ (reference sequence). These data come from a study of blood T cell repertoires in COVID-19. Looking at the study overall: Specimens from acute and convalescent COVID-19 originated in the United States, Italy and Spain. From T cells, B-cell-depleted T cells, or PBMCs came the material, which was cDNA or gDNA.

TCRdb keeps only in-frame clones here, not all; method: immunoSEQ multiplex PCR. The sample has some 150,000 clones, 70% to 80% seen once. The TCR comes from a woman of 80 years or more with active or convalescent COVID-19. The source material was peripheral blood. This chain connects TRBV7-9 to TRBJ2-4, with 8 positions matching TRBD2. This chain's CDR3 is CASSLNSGVAKNIQYF. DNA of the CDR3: TGTGCCAGCAGCCTTAATAGCGGGGTAGCCAAAAACATTCAGTACTTC.